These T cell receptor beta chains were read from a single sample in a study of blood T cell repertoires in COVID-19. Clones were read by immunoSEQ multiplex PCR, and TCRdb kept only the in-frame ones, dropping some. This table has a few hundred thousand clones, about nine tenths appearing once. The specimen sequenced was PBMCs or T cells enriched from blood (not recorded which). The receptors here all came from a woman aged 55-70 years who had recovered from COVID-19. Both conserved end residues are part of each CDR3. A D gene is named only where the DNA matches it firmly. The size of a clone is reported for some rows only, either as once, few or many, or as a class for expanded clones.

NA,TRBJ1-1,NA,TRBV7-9,CASSYRNTEAFF,TGTGCCAGCAGTTACAGGAACACTGAAGCTTTCTTT
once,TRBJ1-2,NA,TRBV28,CASSLYRDGYTF,TGTGCCAGCAGTTTATACAGGGATGGCTACACCTTC
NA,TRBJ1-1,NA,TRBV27,CASRPTGNTEAFF,TGTGCCAGCAGGCCAACTGGTAACACTGAAGCTTTCTTT
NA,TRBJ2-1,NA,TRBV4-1,CASSQGSGYNEQFF,TGCGCCAGCAGCCAAGGTTCCGGGTACAATGAGCAGTTCTTC
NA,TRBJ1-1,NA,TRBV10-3,CAISGGMENTEAFF,TGTGCCATCAGTGGAGGCATGGAGAACACTGAAGCTTTCTTT
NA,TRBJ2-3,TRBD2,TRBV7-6,CASSLADLAGRGQYF,TGTGCCAGCAGCTTAGCCGATCTAGCGGGTCGGGGGCAGTATTTT
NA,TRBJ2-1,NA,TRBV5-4,CASRNEGSEQFF,TGTGCCAGCAGGAATGAGGGTAGTGAGCAGTTCTTC
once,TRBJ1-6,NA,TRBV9,CASSVGSGNWGQYNSPLHF,TGTGCCAGCAGCGTAGGTTCAGGGAATTGGGGGCAATATAATTCACCCCTCCACTTT
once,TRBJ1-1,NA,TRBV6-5,CASSLKGGTEAFF,TGTGCCAGCAGTTTAAAAGGAGGGACTGAAGCTTTCTTT
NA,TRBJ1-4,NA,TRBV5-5,CASSWGGSNEKLFF,TGTGCCAGCAGTTGGGGAGGGAGTAATGAAAAACTGTTTTTT
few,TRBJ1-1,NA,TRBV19,CASSTAFLNTEAFF,TGTGCCAGTTCGACAGCCTTTTTGAACACTGAAGCTTTCTTT
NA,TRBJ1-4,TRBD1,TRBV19,CASKEGATNEKLFF,TGTGCCAGTAAGGAGGGGGCGACTAATGAAAAACTGTTTTTT
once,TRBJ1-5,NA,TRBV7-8,CASSSPRTGGQPQHF,TGTGCCAGCAGCTCCCCTCGGACCGGAGGGCAGCCCCAGCATTTT
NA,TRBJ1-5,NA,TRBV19,CASNFGGQPQHF,TGTGCCTCCAACTTCGGGGGACAGCCCCAGCATTTT
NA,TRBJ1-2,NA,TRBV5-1,CASSLAPPSYGYTF,TGCGCCAGCAGCTTGGCCCCTCCCTCCTATGGCTACACCTTC
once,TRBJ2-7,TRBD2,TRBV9,CASSARPSGSSYEQYF,TGTGCCAGCAGCGCCCGGCCTAGCGGGAGTTCCTACGAGCAGTACTTC
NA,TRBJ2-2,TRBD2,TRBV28,CASSYPGGLDTGELFF,TGTGCCAGCAGTTACCCGGGAGGGCTCGACACCGGGGAGCTGTTTTTT
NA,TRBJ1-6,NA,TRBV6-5,CASTPGGGNSPLHF,TGTGCCAGCACTCCTGGCGGGGGGAATTCACCCCTCCACTTT
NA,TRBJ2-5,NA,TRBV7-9,CASGGIQETQYF,TGTGCCAGCGGAGGAATCCAAGAGACCCAGTACTTC
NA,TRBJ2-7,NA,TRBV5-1,CASSPGRAYEQYF,TGCGCCAGCAGCCCCGGGCGGGCCTACGAGCAGTACTTC
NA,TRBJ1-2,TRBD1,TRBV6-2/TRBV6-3,CASSYLTGEDGYTF,TGTGCCAGCAGTTACCTTACAGGGGAGGATGGCTACACCTTC
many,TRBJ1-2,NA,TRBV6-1,CASSDIRTDNYGYTF,TGTGCCAGCAGTGACATCAGGACAGACAACTATGGCTACACCTTC
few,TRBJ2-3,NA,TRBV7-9,CASSSQGKADTQYF,TGTGCCAGCAGCTCCCAGGGGAAGGCAGATACGCAGTATTTT
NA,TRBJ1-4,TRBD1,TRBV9,CASSVGQGRQKLFF,TGTGCCAGCAGCGTAGGACAGGGGAGACAAAAACTGTTTTTT
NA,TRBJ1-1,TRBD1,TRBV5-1,CASSGQGASEAFF,TGCGCCAGCAGTGGACAGGGGGCCTCTGAAGCTTTCTTT
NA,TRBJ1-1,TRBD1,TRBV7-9,CASSLTGGSEAFF,TGTGCCAGCAGCTTGACAGGGGGTAGTGAAGCTTTCTTT
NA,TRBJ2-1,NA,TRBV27,CASSLLAGNNEQFF,TGTGCCAGCAGTCTTCTGGCGGGGAACAATGAGCAGTTCTTC
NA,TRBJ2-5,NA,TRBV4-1,CASSQSGRKETQYF,TGCGCCAGCAGCCAAAGCGGACGGAAAGAGACCCAGTACTTC
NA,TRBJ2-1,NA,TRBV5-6,CASRLDQYNEQFF,TGTGCCAGCAGACTAGACCAGTACAATGAGCAGTTCTTC
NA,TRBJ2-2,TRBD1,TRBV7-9,CASSSRDRGDTGELFF,TGTGCCAGCAGCTCACGTGACAGGGGCGACACCGGGGAGCTGTTTTTT
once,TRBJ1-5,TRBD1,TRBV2,CASSVVTGGGNDQPQHF,TGTGCCAGCAGTGTGGTGACAGGGGGAGGGAACGATCAGCCCCAGCATTTT
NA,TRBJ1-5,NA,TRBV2,CASTVGGVVQPQHF,TGTGCCAGCACTGTTGGTGGAGTAGTCCAGCCCCAGCATTTT
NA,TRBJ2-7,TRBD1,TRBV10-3,CAIRGDRDGSYEQYF,TGTGCCATCAGAGGGGACAGGGATGGCTCCTACGAGCAGTACTTC
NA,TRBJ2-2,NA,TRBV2,CASSDRVNTGELFF,TGTGCCAGCAGTGACAGGGTGAACACCGGGGAGCTGTTTTTT
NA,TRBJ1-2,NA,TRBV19,CASSFLGDGYTF,TGTGCCAGTAGTTTCCTAGGGGATGGCTACACCTTC
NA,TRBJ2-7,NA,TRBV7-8,CASSLRTATLTYEQYF,TGTGCCAGCAGCTTACGGACAGCCACCTTAACCTACGAGCAGTACTTC
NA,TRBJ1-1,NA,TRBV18,CASSPDISTEAFF,TGTGCCAGCTCACCTGACATAAGCACTGAAGCTTTCTTT
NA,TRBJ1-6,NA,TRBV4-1,CASSLHNRNSPLHF,TGCGCCAGCAGCCTCCATAACAGGAACTCACCCCTCCACTTT
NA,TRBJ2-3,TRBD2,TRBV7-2,CASSERTSGRSDTQYF,TGTGCCAGCAGCGAAAGGACTAGCGGGAGGTCAGATACGCAGTATTTT
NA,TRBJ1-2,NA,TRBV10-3,CAISEARNTFTNYGYTF,TGTGCCATCAGTGAGGCCAGGAATACCTTCACTAACTATGGCTACACCTTC
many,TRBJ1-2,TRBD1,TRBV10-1,CARSPGQFHYGYTF,TGCGCCAGGTCTCCGGGACAGTTCCACTATGGCTACACCTTC
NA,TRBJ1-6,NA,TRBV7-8,CASSRDGGADLSPLHF,TGTGCCAGCAGCCGAGATGGTGGGGCTGATCTTTCACCCCTCCACTTT
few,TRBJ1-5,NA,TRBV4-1,CASSQGREPQHF,TGCGCCAGCAGCCAAGGTCGGGAGCCCCAGCATTTT
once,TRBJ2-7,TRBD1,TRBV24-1,CATSRQGTYEQYF,TGTGCCACCAGCCGACAGGGAACCTACGAGCAGTACTTC
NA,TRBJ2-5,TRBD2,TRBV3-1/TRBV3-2,CASSPPGLALETQYF,TGTGCCAGCAGCCCTCCGGGACTAGCTTTAGAGACCCAGTACTTC
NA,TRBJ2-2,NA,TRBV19,CASSIAPMSTGELFF,TGTGCCAGTAGTATAGCTCCAATGAGCACCGGGGAGCTGTTTTTT
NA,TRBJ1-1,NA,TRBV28,CASSLSSYTEAFF,TGTGCCAGCAGTTTATCAAGCTACACTGAAGCTTTCTTT
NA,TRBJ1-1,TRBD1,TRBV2,CASSFGQGNTEAFF,TGTGCCAGCAGTTTCGGACAGGGGAACACTGAAGCTTTCTTT
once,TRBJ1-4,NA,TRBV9,CASSVEGGTTNEKLFF,TGTGCCAGCAGCGTAGAAGGGGGTACAACTAATGAAAAACTGTTTTTT
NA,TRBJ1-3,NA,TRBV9,CASSVGGNTIYF,TGTGCCAGCAGCGTCGGTGGAAACACCATATATTTT
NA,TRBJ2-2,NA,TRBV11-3,CASSLGLTGELFF,TGTGCCAGCAGCTTAGGACTCACCGGGGAGCTGTTTTTT
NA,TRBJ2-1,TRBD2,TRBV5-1,CASSRGLAGSNEQFF,TGCGCCAGCAGCAGGGGACTAGCGGGATCCAATGAGCAGTTCTTC
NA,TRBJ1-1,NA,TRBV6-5,CASSYGGVVTEAFF,TGTGCCAGCAGTTACGGGGGGGTGGTTACTGAAGCTTTCTTT
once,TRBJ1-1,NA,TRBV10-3,CAISDWEGATEAFF,TGTGCCATCAGTGATTGGGAAGGGGCAACTGAAGCTTTCTTT
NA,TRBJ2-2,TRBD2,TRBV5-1,CASSYAGATGELFF,TGCGCCAGCAGTTACGCGGGAGCCACCGGGGAGCTGTTTTTT
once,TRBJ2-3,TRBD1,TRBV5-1,CASSQGDPSTDTQYF,TGCGCCAGTTCTCAGGGGGATCCTAGCACAGATACGCAGTATTTT
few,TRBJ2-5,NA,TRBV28,CASSRTRGRETQYF,TGTGCCAGCAGTAGAACCAGGGGCAGGGAGACCCAGTACTTC
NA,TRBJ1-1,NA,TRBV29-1,CSLNRYGYTEAFF,TGCAGCTTAAACAGGTATGGGTACACTGAAGCTTTCTTT
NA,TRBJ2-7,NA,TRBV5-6,CASSSTGGTYEQYF,TGTGCCAGCAGCTCAACTGGGGGGACCTACGAGCAGTACTTC
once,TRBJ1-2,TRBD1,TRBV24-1,CATSVSGTGYGYTF,TGTGCCACCAGTGTCTCAGGGACAGGGTATGGCTACACCTTC